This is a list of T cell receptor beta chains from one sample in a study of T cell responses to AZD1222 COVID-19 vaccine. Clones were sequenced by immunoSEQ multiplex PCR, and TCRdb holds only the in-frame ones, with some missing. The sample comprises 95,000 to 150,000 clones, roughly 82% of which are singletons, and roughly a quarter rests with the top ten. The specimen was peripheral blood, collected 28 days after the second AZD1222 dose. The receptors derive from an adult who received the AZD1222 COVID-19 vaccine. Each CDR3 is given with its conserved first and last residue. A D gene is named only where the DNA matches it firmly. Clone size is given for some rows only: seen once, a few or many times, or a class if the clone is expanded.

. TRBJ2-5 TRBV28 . CASSIGQPQETQYF TGTGCCAGCAGTATAGGACAGCCTCAAGAGACCCAGTACTTC
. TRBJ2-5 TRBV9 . CASSVGGRVTETQYF TGTGCCAGCAGCGTAGGAGGCAGGGTGACAGAGACCCAGTACTTC
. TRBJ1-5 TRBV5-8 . CASSLGGYSNQPQHF TGTGCCAGCAGCTTAGGGGGTTATAGCAATCAGCCCCAGCATTTT
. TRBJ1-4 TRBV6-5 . CASREGALVEKLFF TGTGCCAGCAGGGAGGGAGCCCTCGTAGAAAAACTGTTTTTT
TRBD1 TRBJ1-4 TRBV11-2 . CASSLGDRDAEKLFF TGTGCCAGCAGCTTGGGGGACAGAGATGCCGAAAAACTGTTTTTT
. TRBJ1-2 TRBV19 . CASSSIGVGITYGYTF TGTGCCAGTAGTTCCATCGGGGTTGGGATAACCTATGGCTACACCTTC
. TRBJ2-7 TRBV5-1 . CASSQDTYEQYF TGCGCCAGCAGCCAAGATACCTACGAGCAGTACTTC
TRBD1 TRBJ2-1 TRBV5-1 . CASSLVGDRVFDEQFF TGCGCCAGCAGCTTGGTGGGGGACAGGGTGTTCGATGAGCAGTTCTTC
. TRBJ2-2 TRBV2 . CASTGGLPNTGELFF TGTGCCAGCACCGGGGGACTCCCGAACACCGGGGAGCTGTTTTTT
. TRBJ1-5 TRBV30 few CAWSVSVSNQPQHF TGTGCCTGGAGTGTGAGCGTTAGCAATCAGCCCCAGCATTTT
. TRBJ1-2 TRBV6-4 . CASSSGGGYTF TGTGCCAGCAGTTCAGGAGGTGGCTACACCTTC
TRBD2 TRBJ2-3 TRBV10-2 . CASLLAGDTDTQYF TGCGCCAGCCTCTTAGCGGGGGACACAGATACGCAGTATTTT
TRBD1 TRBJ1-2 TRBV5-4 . CASSLDPGTGGLGYTF TGTGCCAGCAGCTTAGACCCCGGGACAGGGGGATTGGGCTACACCTTC
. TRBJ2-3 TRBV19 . CASSTRGAWTDTQYF TGTGCCAGTAGTACCCGGGGGGCCTGGACAGATACGCAGTATTTT
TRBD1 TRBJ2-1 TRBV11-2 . CASSLRGPYNEQFF TGTGCCAGCAGCTTAAGGGGGCCTTACAATGAGCAGTTCTTC
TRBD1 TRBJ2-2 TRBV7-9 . CASSQDRGQTGELFF TGTGCCAGCAGCCAAGACAGGGGACAAACCGGGGAGCTGTTTTTT
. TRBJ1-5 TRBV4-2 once CASSQDQGEYQPQHF TGTGCCAGCAGCCAGGACCAGGGTGAATATCAGCCCCAGCATTTT
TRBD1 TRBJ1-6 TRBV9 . CASSVDPQGDNSPLHF TGTGCCAGCAGCGTAGACCCGCAGGGGGATAATTCACCCCTCCACTTT
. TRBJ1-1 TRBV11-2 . CASSPPWAPRNTEAFF TGTGCCAGCAGCCCCCCGTGGGCCCCCAGAAACACTGAAGCTTTCTTT
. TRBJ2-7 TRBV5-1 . CASSFGSSSYEQYF TGCGCCAGCAGCTTCGGCAGCAGCTCCTACGAGCAGTACTTC
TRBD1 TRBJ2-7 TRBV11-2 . CASRRTGTERYEQYF TGTGCCAGCAGGAGAACGGGGACAGAGAGATACGAGCAGTACTTC
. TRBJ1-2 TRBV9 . CASSFRPQEDGYTF TGTGCCAGCAGCTTCCGGCCACAGGAAGATGGCTACACCTTC
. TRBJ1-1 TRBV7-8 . CASSLGVGSNTEAFF TGTGCCAGCAGCTTAGGGGTCGGCAGCAACACTGAAGCTTTCTTT
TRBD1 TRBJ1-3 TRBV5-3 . CARSLGGTGGRGNTIYF TGTGCCAGAAGCTTGGGTGGTACAGGGGGGCGGGGAAACACCATATATTTT
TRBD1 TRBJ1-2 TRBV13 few CASSLGDRGPNYGYTF TGTGCCAGCAGCTTAGGGGACAGGGGGCCTAACTATGGCTACACCTTC
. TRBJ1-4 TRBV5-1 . CASSSGGSTVVNEKLFF TGCGCCAGCAGCTCAGGTGGTTCGACAGTAGTTAATGAAAAACTGTTTTTT
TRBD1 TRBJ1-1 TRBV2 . CASSEQGQVNTEAFF TGTGCCAGCAGTGAACAGGGACAGGTGAACACTGAAGCTTTCTTT
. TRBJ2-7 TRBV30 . CAWSVGVGEYF TGTGCCTGGAGTGTTGGGGTTGGGGAGTACTTC
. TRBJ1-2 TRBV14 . CASSHTLEVSF TGTGCCAGCAGCCATACCCTCGAGGTTTCCTTC
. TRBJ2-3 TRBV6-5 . CASGLPGRDTQYF TGTGCCAGCGGCCTCCCGGGAAGAGATACGCAGTATTTT
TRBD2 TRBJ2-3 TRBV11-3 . CASSFSGGAIDTQYF TGTGCCAGCAGCTTTAGCGGGGGGGCCATAGATACGCAGTATTTT
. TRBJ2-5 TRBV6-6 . CASSSQETQYF TGTGCCAGCAGTTCGCAAGAGACCCAGTACTTC
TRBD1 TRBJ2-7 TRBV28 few CASRTGGRYEQYF TGTGCCAGCAGGACAGGGGGCAGGTACGAGCAGTACTTC
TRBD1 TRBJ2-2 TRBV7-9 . CASSRTGQNTGELFF TGTGCCAGCAGCCGGACAGGACAGAACACCGGGGAGCTGTTTTTT
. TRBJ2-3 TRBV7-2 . CASSLASSTDTQYF TGTGCCAGCAGCTTAGCTTCTAGCACAGATACGCAGTATTTT
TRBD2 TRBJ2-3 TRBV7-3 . CASSLGPSGGIGTDTQYF TGTGCCAGCAGCTTAGGCCCTAGCGGGGGCATAGGCACAGATACGCAGTATTTT
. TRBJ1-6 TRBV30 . CAWSVGGGLSSYNSPLHF TGTGCCTGGAGTGTTGGCGGGGGGCTAAGCTCCTATAATTCACCCCTCCACTTT
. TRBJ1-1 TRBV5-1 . CASSLGPGGDTEAFF TGCGCCAGCAGCTTGGGCCCCGGGGGGGACACTGAAGCTTTCTTT
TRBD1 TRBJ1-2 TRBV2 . CASSPFTGARGYTF TGTGCCAGCAGTCCCTTTACAGGGGCACGTGGCTACACCTTC
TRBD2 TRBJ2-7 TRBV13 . CASSSPGSGGREQYF TGTGCCAGCAGCTCCCCGGGTAGCGGGGGAAGAGAGCAGTACTTC
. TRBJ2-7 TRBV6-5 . CASSVGTRSYEQYF TGTGCCAGCAGCGTCGGGACAAGATCCTACGAGCAGTACTTC
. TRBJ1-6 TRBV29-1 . CSVATDNNSPLHF TGCAGCGTTGCGACAGATAATAATTCACCCCTCCACTTT
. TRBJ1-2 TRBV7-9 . CASSLGSINKGGVNYGYTF TGTGCCAGCAGCTTAGGGTCAATTAATAAGGGGGGAGTGAACTATGGCTACACCTTC
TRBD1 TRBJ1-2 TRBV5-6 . CASSLPGGHGYTF TGTGCCAGCAGCTTGCCAGGGGGTCATGGCTACACCTTC
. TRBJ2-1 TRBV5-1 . CASSLDTFSNEQFF TGCGCCAGCAGCTTGGACACGTTTAGCAATGAGCAGTTCTTC
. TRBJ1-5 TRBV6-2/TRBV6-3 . CASSYGGGNQPQHF TGTGCCAGCAGTTACGGCGGGGGCAATCAGCCCCAGCATTTT
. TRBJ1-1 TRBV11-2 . CASSRDGRNTEAFF TGTGCCAGCAGCCGGGACGGGCGGAACACTGAAGCTTTCTTT
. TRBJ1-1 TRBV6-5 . CASSKRYDTEAFF TGTGCCAGCAGTAAGCGATATGACACTGAAGCTTTCTTT
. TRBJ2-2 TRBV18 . CASSTDGAGELFF TGTGCCAGCTCAACCGACGGGGCCGGGGAGCTGTTTTTT
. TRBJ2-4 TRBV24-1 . CATSERAGEDIQYF TGTGCCACCAGTGAGCGGGCAGGGGAGGACATTCAGTACTTC
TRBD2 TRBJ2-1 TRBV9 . CASSAAGGSSYNEQFF TGTGCCAGCAGCGCCGCGGGGGGGAGCTCCTACAATGAGCAGTTCTTC
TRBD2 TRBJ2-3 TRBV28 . CASSLLAGGADTQYF TGTGCCAGCAGTTTACTGGCGGGGGGGGCAGATACGCAGTATTTT
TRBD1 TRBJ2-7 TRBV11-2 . CASSFGQAHYEQYF TGTGCCAGCAGCTTTGGACAGGCGCACTACGAGCAGTACTTC
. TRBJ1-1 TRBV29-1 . CSTGQGFTEAFF TGCAGCACGGGGCAGGGTTTCACTGAAGCTTTCTTT
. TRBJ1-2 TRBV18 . CASSPLQGTYGYTF TGTGCCAGCTCACCCCTTCAGGGAACCTATGGCTACACCTTC
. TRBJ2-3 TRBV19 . CASSLTASTQYF TGTGCCAGTAGCCTTACAGCTAGTACGCAGTATTTT
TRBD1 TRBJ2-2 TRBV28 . CASRQTGTGRTGELFF TGTGCCAGCAGACAGACCGGGACAGGGAGGACCGGGGAGCTGTTTTTT
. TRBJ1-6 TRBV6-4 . CASVPGDPLHF TGTGCCAGCGTGCCTGGAGATCCCCTCCACTTT